Listed below are T cell receptor beta chains from one sample, sequenced in a study of cytomegalovirus exposure and HLA in healthy donors. The table came from immunoSEQ multiplex PCR; TCRdb's copy has only in-frame clones and leaves some out. The table lists tens of thousands of clones, 40% to 45% of them singletons. The source material was PBMCs. These TCRs come from a woman in her forties or fifties in good health and CMV-seronegative. CDR3s include the opening cysteine and the closing phenylalanine or tryptophan. D genes are given only for firm matches. Where a row states a size, it is once, few, many or the class of an expanded clone; other rows omit it.

TRBJ2-1 TRBV7-2 NA NA TGTGCCAGCAGCTTCCAGGGTAAGGCGAATGAGCAGTTCTTC CASSFQGKANEQFF
TRBJ2-1 TRBV7-3 TRBD2 NA TGTGCCAGCAGTCTCGGACTAGCGGCTTACAATGAGCAGTTCTTC CASSLGLAAYNEQFF
TRBJ2-7 TRBV9 NA NA TGTGCCAGCAGCGTACGGTTTGAGGGTCCCTACGAGCAGTACTTC CASSVRFEGPYEQYF
TRBJ2-7 TRBV15 TRBD1 few TGTGCCACCAGCAGGGATGCAGAGACAGGGGTGGGCTGGCAGTACTTC CATSRDAETGVGWQYF
TRBJ1-4 TRBV5-1 NA NA TGCGCCAGCAGCTTGGGTGGCACAGCAACTAATGAAAAACTGTTTTTT CASSLGGTATNEKLFF
TRBJ2-5 TRBV25-1 TRBD2 once TGTGCCAGCAATCCGGGACTAGACCAAGAGACCCAGTACTTC CASNPGLDQETQYF
TRBJ2-1 TRBV7-8 NA few TGTGCCAGCAGCTTAGTCGGCAGGGCCGAAGAGGATTACAATGAGCAGTTCTTC CASSLVGRAEEDYNEQFF
TRBJ2-1 TRBV7-3 TRBD2 NA TGTGCCAGCAGCTGGGAGCGGGAGGGTGAGCAGTTCTTC CASSWEREGEQFF
TRBJ2-3 TRBV6-6 TRBD1 NA TGTGCCAGCACCACGAGGGGGCGCGTAACAGATACGCAGTATTTT CASTTRGRVTDTQYF
TRBJ1-5 TRBV15 NA NA TGTGCCACCAGCAGAGGTCTAATAAGCAATCAGCCCCAGCATTTT CATSRGLISNQPQHF
TRBJ1-5 TRBV19 NA few TGTGCCAGTACGGCACTAGGACGTAGCGGCAATCAGCCCCAGCATTTT CASTALGRSGNQPQHF
TRBJ1-1 TRBV29-1 NA once TGCAGCGTTGAAAGGGGTTCGGGGAACACTGAAGCTTTCTTT CSVERGSGNTEAFF
TRBJ1-5 TRBV6-1 NA NA TGTGCCAGCAGTGATGGGCAGGGGACATGGAATCAGCCCCAGCATTTT CASSDGQGTWNQPQHF
TRBJ1-4 TRBV5-1 TRBD1 NA TGCGCCAGCAGCCGTCGACAGGGGAGGTTAGTAATCCGAACTAATGAAAAACTGTTTTTT CASSRRQGRLVIRTNEKLFF
TRBJ1-5 TRBV15 NA NA TGTGCCACAGCGGAGGGCAATCAGCCCCAGCATTTT CATAEGNQPQHF
TRBJ1-3 TRBV5-6 NA NA TGTGCCAGCAGCTTCCTACAGTTAAGCTCTGGAAACACCATATATTTT CASSFLQLSSGNTIYF
TRBJ2-7 TRBV28 NA few TGTGCCAGCAGTTTATCAGACGAGCAGTACTTC CASSLSDEQYF
TRBJ2-7 TRBV7-9 TRBD2 few TGTGCCAGCAGCTTAGGGGGGGGGACCGAGCAGTACTTC CASSLGGGTEQYF
TRBJ2-7 TRBV18 TRBD2 few TGTGCCAGCTCACCCCTGGGGGCAGGGGGACTAGCGGGGGACGAGCAGTACTTC CASSPLGAGGLAGDEQYF
TRBJ2-7 TRBV27 NA few TGTGCCAGCAGTTTATCGGGCCGACCTGGGCGCTACGAGCAGTACTTC CASSLSGRPGRYEQYF
TRBJ2-3 TRBV29-1 NA NA TGCAGCGTTGCAAAAAGCACAGATACGCAGTATTTT CSVAKSTDTQYF
TRBJ2-3 TRBV20-1 NA NA TGCAGTGCTTGGGACAAAAATACGCAGTATTTT CSAWDKNTQYF
TRBJ2-3 TRBV5-1 TRBD2 NA TGCGCCAGCAGGCGAGCTAGCGGGACGAGCACAGATACGCAGTATTTT CASRRASGTSTDTQYF
TRBJ2-2 TRBV27 NA NA TGTGCCAGCAGTTTGCGGCGGGGGAACACCGGGGAGCTGTTTTTT CASSLRRGNTGELFF
TRBJ2-2 TRBV7-9 NA NA TGTGCCAGCCGAGAGGGCGGGGAGCTGTTTTTT CASREGGELFF
TRBJ1-2 TRBV2 NA NA TGTGCCAGCACCCCCGGGTCATCGGGCTATGGCTACACCTTC CASTPGSSGYGYTF
TRBJ2-7 TRBV6-1 TRBD2 NA TGTGCCAGCAGTGAAAGGGCAACTAGCGGCCCCTACGAGCAGTACTTC CASSERATSGPYEQYF
TRBJ1-5 TRBV7-6 TRBD1 few TGTGCCAGCAGCGCGAGCCCCGGGACAGGGGGCGCGCAGCCCCAGCATTTT CASSASPGTGGAQPQHF
TRBJ2-7 TRBV6-6 NA NA TGTGCCACCCAGGGGCCCTCCTACGAGCAGTACTTC CATQGPSYEQYF
TRBJ2-5 TRBV14 NA NA TGTGCCAGCAGCTCTCGGGGGACCCAGTACTTC CASSSRGTQYF
TRBJ2-1 TRBV4-2 TRBD1 NA TGTGCCAGCAGCCAGTCCGGGACAGGGTACAATGAGCAGTTCTTC CASSQSGTGYNEQFF
TRBJ1-1 TRBV18 TRBD1 NA TGTGCCAGCTCACCCCTTTCCGACAGGGCGAGTGAAGCTTTCTTT CASSPLSDRASEAFF
TRBJ2-1 TRBV19 NA few TGTGCCAGTAGGACGGGTAGGGGTGAGCAGTTCTTC CASRTGRGEQFF